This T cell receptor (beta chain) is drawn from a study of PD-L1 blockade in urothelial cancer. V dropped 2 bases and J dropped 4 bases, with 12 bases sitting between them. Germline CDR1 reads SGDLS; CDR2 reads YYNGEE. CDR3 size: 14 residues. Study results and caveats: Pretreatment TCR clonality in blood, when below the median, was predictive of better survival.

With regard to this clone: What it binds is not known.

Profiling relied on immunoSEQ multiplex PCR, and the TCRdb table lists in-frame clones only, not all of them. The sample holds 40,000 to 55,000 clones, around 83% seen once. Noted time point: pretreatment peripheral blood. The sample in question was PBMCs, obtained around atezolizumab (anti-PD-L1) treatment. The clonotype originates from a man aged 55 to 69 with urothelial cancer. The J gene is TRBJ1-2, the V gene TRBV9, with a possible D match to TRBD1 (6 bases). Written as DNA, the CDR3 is TGTGCCAGCAGCGTCGATCAGGGGATCTATGGCTACACCTTC. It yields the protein CASSVDQGIYGYTF. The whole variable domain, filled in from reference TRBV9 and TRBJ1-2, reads DSGVTQTPKHLITATGQRVTLRCSPRSGDLSVYWYQQSLDQGLQFLIQYYNGEERAKGNILERFSAQQFPDLHSELNLSSLELGDSALYFCASSVDQGIYGYTFGSGTRLTVV.